This entry is about one TCR beta chain. The use of a sample-barcoded 5' primer and a J-beta primer mix characterized a second PCR of about 6 to 11 cycles. Using its own MiXCR run on the 5' RACE reads, TCRdb lists one record per CDR3 protein. Among about 1.5 million distinct CDR3 sequences, around 40% were seen once, and the ten largest hold 4%. The CDR3 is 16 residues long. Germline V gene sequence: CDR1 SGHRS, CDR2 YFSETQ. Donors were healthy Caucasian individuals from Russia aged about 6 to 90. These data come from a study of blood T cells in healthy people across ages. The material sequenced was blood. The receptor's source is a woman between 18 and 30 years old in good health. The chain uses TRBV5-1 and TRBJ2-4; a weak D match, TRBD2 (6 bases). The J call may be incorrect, as the DNA end agrees better with TRBJ2-7. CDR3 amino acids: CASSLWLSGGTYEQYF. The CDR3 coding sequence is TGCGCCAGCAGCTTGTGGCTTAGCGGAGGGACCTACGAGCAGTACTTC.